A single sample is the source of the 21 T cell receptor beta chains below, sequenced in a study of cytomegalovirus exposure and HLA in healthy donors. The protocol was immunoSEQ multiplex PCR, while the TCRdb copy is restricted to in-frame clones and leaves out a portion. Of about 240,000 clones in the sample, more than 75% were seen once. The sample consisted of PBMCs. The receptors derive from a woman aged 25 to 45 in good health and CMV-seropositive.

The rearrangement joins TRBV5-1 to TRBJ2-1; 12 bases line up with TRBD2. With V trimmed by 4 bases and J by 0 bases, 11 bases remained unmatched. The CDR3 is made up of 19 amino acids. Per germline, CDR1 SGHRS and CDR2 YFSETQ. CDR3: CASSLQTSGRVSSYNEQFF. DNA of the CDR3: TGCGCCAGCAGCCTCCAGACTAGCGGGAGAGTAAGCTCCTACAATGAGCAGTTCTTC.

The J gene is TRBJ2-3, the V gene TRBV7-6; 9 bases line up with TRBD1. Germline lookup yields CDR1 SGHVS and CDR2 FNYEAQ. The V segment lost 5 bases and the J segment 0 bases; nucleotides outside the gene matches: 6. There are 16 residues in the CDR3. Written as DNA, the CDR3 is TGTGCCAGCAGCACTCAGACAGGGGGAAGCACAGATACGCAGTATTTT. Translated, it gives CASSTQTGGSTDTQYF.

The genes are TRBV5-1 and TRBJ1-4, with TRBD1 as a possible D gene (6 bases). V lost 4 bases and J lost 4, with 14 bases in between. The germline CDR1 and CDR2 sequences are SGHRS and YFSETQ. There are 15 residues in the CDR3. The CDR3 reads CASSTTGTINEKLFF. The CDR3, as DNA: TGCGCCAGCAGCACTACCGGGACAATTAATGAAAAACTGTTTTTT.

The chain has TRBV15 and TRBJ2-1, with D tentatively TRBD2 (5 bases). V was trimmed by 0 bases and J by 6 bases, leaving 15 bases between them. The germline CDR1 and CDR2 sequences are LNHNV and YYDKDF (reference sequence). The CDR3 has 16 residues. This CDR3 is CATSRDGTDWINEQFF. CDR3 DNA: TGTGCCACCAGCAGAGATGGTACGGACTGGATCAATGAGCAGTTCTTC. Full variable domain (rest looked up from reference TRBV15 and TRBJ2-1): DAMVIQNPRYQVTQFGKPVTLSCSQTLNHNVMYWYQQKSSQAPKLLFHYYDKDFNNEADTPDNFQSRRPNTSFCFLDIRSPGLGDTAMYLCATSRDGTDWINEQFFGPGTRLTVL.

This rearrangement joins TRBV6-1 to TRBJ2-5; D gene ambiguous. V was trimmed by 6 bases and J by 2 bases, leaving 13 bases between them. This CDR3 region has 14 residues. Germline CDR1 is MNHNS and CDR2 is SASEGT. For the CDR3, the DNA is TGTGCCAGCAGCAAACTCCCGCCTCAAGAGACCCAGTACTTC. The encoded protein is CASSKLPPQETQYF.

This rearrangement joins TRBV27 to TRBJ2-7; D is unresolved. In germline, CDR1 is MNHEY, CDR2 SMNVEV (reference sequence). The CDR3 spans 15 residues. Trimming left V 9 bases short and J 3 bases short, with 21 bases between. CDR3 loop: CASALPAEPDYEQYF. Here the CDR3 DNA reads TGTGCCAGTGCCCTCCCCGCGGAGCCCGACTACGAGCAGTACTTC.

The chain uses TRBV10-2 and TRBJ1-3, with TRBD1 matching 7 bases. The CDR3 is 14 residues long. Germline loops: CDR1 WSHSY, CDR2 SAAADI. Trimming at V came to 4 bases and at J to 0 bases, leaving 0 bases not matched to a gene. Written as DNA, the CDR3 is TGCGCCAGCAGTGGGGACAGCTCTGGAAACACCATATATTTT. This codes for CASSGDSSGNTIYF.

This clone is a singleton in its sample. V is TRBV5-1 and J is TRBJ2-5; no reliable D call. Trimming cost V 0 bases and J 0 bases, with 6 bases left between them. CDR1 is SGHRS, CDR2 YFSETQ, per germline. The CDR3 loop spans 14 amino acids. CDR3 sequence (DNA): TGCGCCAGCAGCTTGGACGGGTACCAAGAGACCCAGTACTTC. Amino acid sequence: CASSLDGYQETQYF.

This clone was picked up one time. J is TRBJ1-5 and V is TRBV5-1, with D possibly matching TRBD1 (6 bases). The CDR3 covers 13 residues. Germline CDR1 reads SGHRS; CDR2 reads YFSETQ. V was pared by 7 bases and J by 7 bases, with 15 bases between. CDR3 coding DNA: TGCGCCAGCGCACAGGGCGACGGCCAGCCCCAGCATTTT. It translates to CASAQGDGQPQHF.

The genes are TRBV5-4 and TRBJ1-2; D is undetermined. Trimming shortened V by 3 bases and J by 4 bases, and 7 bases separated the two germline ends. This CDR3 is built from 12 residues. In germline, CDR1 is SGHNT, CDR2 YYREEE (reference sequence). This CDR3 reads CASSSDIYGYTF. The CDR3 region has the DNA TGTGCCAGCAGCTCAGATATCTATGGCTACACCTTC. Variable domain in full (rest from reference TRBV5-4 and TRBJ1-2): ETGVTQSPTHLIKTRGQQVTLRCSSQSGHNTVSWYQQALGQGPQFIFQYYREEENGRGNFPPRFSGLQFPNYSSELNVNALELDDSALYLCASSSDIYGYTFGSGTRLTVV.

The chain uses TRBV2 and TRBJ2-1; D perhaps matches TRBD2 (5 bases). CDR1 SNHLY and CDR2 FYNNEI come from the germline V gene. The V gene lost 5 bases and the J gene lost 14 bases, with 13 bases spanning the gap. The CDR3 totals 11 residues. In DNA, the CDR3 is TGTGCCAGCAGTCCTTACGGGGAGAAGTTCTTC. Translating gives CASSPYGEKFF.

The chain recombines TRBV15 with TRBJ1-3; D is unclear. V shed 0 bases and J shed 2 bases, with 14 bases lying between them. The CDR3 length is 17 residues. Germline CDR1 reads LNHNV; CDR2 reads YYDKDF (reference sequence). For the CDR3, the DNA is TGTGCCACCAGCAGAGACTTCGTTGAGGGTCCTGGAAACACCATATATTTT. This translates into CATSRDFVEGPGNTIYF.

The rearrangement uses TRBV27 and TRBJ2-3, with 9 bases lining up with TRBD1. The CDR3 spans 17 residues. Germline assignment: CDR1 MNHEY and CDR2 SMNVEV (reference sequence). V lost 3 bases, J lost 2 bases, and 9 bases stayed unmatched. CDR3 sequence (DNA): TGTGCCAGCAGTTTCGTTAGGACAGGGGACCTCACAGATACGCAGTATTTT. This codes for CASSFVRTGDLTDTQYF.

This clone was counted between two and nine times. The gene calls are TRBV19 and TRBJ2-6; tentatively, D is TRBD1 (6 bases). Trimming removed 0 bases from V and 0 bases from J, with 9 bases in between. The CDR3 length is 17 residues. The germline V gene has CDR1 LNHDA and CDR2 SQIVND (reference sequence). The CDR3 spells CASSIDVQGSGANVLTF. DNA for the CDR3: TGTGCCAGTAGTATAGACGTACAGGGCTCTGGGGCCAACGTCCTGACTTTC.

Comment on this clone: The same CDR3 can be traced to other DNA sequences in this sample. The V call is TRBV9, the J call TRBJ2-7; 7 nucleotides align to TRBD2. Germline CDR1 is SGDLS and CDR2 is YYNGEE. CDR3 length: 13 residues. The junction had 4 bases not matched to a gene; V was cut back by 3 bases and J by 4 bases. This chain's CDR3 is CASSAGTTYEQYF. As DNA, the CDR3 is TGTGCCAGCAGCGCCGGGACTACATACGAGCAGTACTTC.

V and J are TRBV5-1 and TRBJ2-3; D is possibly TRBD2 (6 bases). Looked up from germline, CDR1 is SGHRS and CDR2 is YFSETQ. Trimming stripped 5 bases from V and 4 bases from J, with 11 bases between. The CDR3 contains 13 residues. This chain's CDR3 is CASSGGAPDTQYF. Here the CDR3 DNA reads TGCGCCAGCAGTGGCGGGGCCCCAGATACGCAGTATTTT. Full variable domain (remainder filled in from reference TRBV5-1 and TRBJ2-3): KAGVTQTPRYLIKTRGQQVTLSCSPISGHRSVSWYQQTPGQGLQFLFEYFSETQRNKGNFPGRFSGRQFSNSRSEMNVSTLELGDSALYLCASSGGAPDTQYFGPGTRLTVL.

The chain recombines TRBV5-4 with TRBJ2-1; 11 nucleotides match TRBD2. The CDR3 extends over 15 amino acids. The germline gives CDR1 SGHNT, CDR2 YYREEE (reference sequence). V lost 4 bases to trimming and J lost 6 bases; unmatched junction nucleotides: 6. CDR3 loop: CASSPGTSGFNEQFF. In DNA, the CDR3 is TGTGCCAGCAGCCCCGGGACTAGCGGATTCAATGAGCAGTTCTTC.

This clone was counted only a few times. CDR3 sequence reads: CASSRKGDQPQHF. For the CDR3, the DNA is TGTGCCAGCAGTAGAAAAGGGGATCAGCCCCAGCATTTT. V and J are TRBV7-9 and TRBJ1-5; weak D call: TRBD1 (5 bases). Germline CDR1 is SEHNR and CDR2 is FQNEAQ (reference sequence). The CDR3 is made up of 13 amino acids. The germline V and J ends were trimmed by 6 bases and 5 bases, with 11 bases remaining between them.

The V gene is TRBV10-2, the J gene TRBJ2-5; TRBD2 agrees at 9 bases. Germline CDR1 reads WSHSY; CDR2 reads SAAADI. The CDR3 has 13 amino acids. V dropped 8 bases and J dropped 5; count of bases not matched to a gene: 6. The CDR3 loop reads CASLLAGEETQYF. CDR3 in DNA: TGCGCCAGCCTTTTAGCGGGAGAGGAGACCCAGTACTTC.

This clone came up once. V and J are TRBV18 and TRBJ2-5; a possible D gene is TRBD1 (5 bases). Germline loops: CDR1 KGHSH, CDR2 LQKENI. V lost 3 bases and J 3 bases, leaving 26 bases between the germline ends. There are 19 residues in the CDR3. This CDR3 reads CASSPMRQTPVYPKETQYF. CDR3 in DNA: TGTGCCAGCTCACCCATGAGACAGACCCCAGTGTACCCAAAAGAGACCCAGTACTTC.

This clone was detected ten times or more. CDR3 loop: CATSSERAGLSNQPQHF. The CDR3 DNA follows: TGTGCCACCAGCAGCGAAAGGGCAGGGTTGAGCAATCAGCCCCAGCATTTT. This chain uses TRBV15 with TRBJ1-5; a weak D match, TRBD1 (5 bases). The CDR3 totals 17 residues. Trimming took off 3 bases at V and 1 base at J, with 16 bases between the two ends. From germline, CDR1 is LNHNV and CDR2 YYDKDF (reference sequence).